This T cell receptor beta chain was observed in a study of OX40 agonist ivuxolimab in advanced cancers. Some background on the complete study: The costimulatory receptor OX40 (CD134) was targeted by ivuxolimab, a fully human IgG2 agonistic monoclonal antibody. In the dose-escalation cohort, more than 75% of patients were male, and the mean age was about 55 years, with a range of roughly 20 to 80. Intravenous ivuxolimab was administered to patients every 2 weeks at six dose levels: 0.01, 0.1, 0.3, 1.5, 3 and 10 mg/kg. Of the roughly 52 patients in dose escalation, 19 had hepatocellular carcinoma, approximately 15 had melanoma, 9 had renal cell carcinoma and 9 had head and neck cancer. Three dose-escalation patients achieved partial responses, one with hepatocellular carcinoma and two with cutaneous melanoma. Prior anti-PD-1, anti-PD-L1 or anti-CTLA-4 therapy was permitted, and checkpoint inhibitors had been received by about 37% of dose-escalation patients. Peripheral TCRbeta sequencing aimed to test whether ivuxolimab altered TCR sequence diversity and caused clonal T-cell expansion. The paper reports the monotherapy dose-escalation portion (N of about 47 patients) of the phase I ivuxolimab trial. What the study reported, not specific to this receptor: In the 0.1-3.0 mg/kg groups, partial responders were among the patients with the lowest normalized peripheral clonal expansion, particularly in CD8+ T cells. The antigen specificity of the peripheral T cells that underwent clonal expansion was not determined. After ivuxolimab, more expanded clones were found on average in CD8+ T cells than in CD4+ T cells. At doses of 0.1 to 3.0 mg/kg, clonal expansion of both CD4+ and CD8+ blood T cells was observed from baseline to week 6. Low levels of normalized T-cell clonal expansion were also seen in some patients who did not respond.

For sequencing of the TCRbeta CDR3 region, genomic DNA was extracted from the sorted cells. TCRbeta CDR3 regions were sequenced using the immunoSEQ Assay. The table was pulled from immuneACCESS by TCRdb, which kept in-frame rearrangements only. Such tables lose some clones; where checked, under half of the loss comes from unresolved V genes, and the rest has no known cause. Within this sample are 44,000 or so clones, with under 95% of them counted one time only. Of the sample, under 20% falls within the top ten clones. Comment on this clone: Its specific antigen is unknown. One base away there is no much larger clone; base qualities are not given.

The trial excluded patients who had a history of autoimmune disease or were on systemic immunosuppression. Peripheral blood for TCR sequencing was drawn from every dose cohort at baseline, at cycle 4 day 1 and at cycle 7 day 1. The samples were taken from a phase I, first-in-human, multicenter, open-label dose-escalation trial of ivuxolimab. Adults with locally advanced or metastatic head and neck squamous cell, hepatocellular, melanoma or renal cell carcinoma were enrolled in the trial. Before TCR sequencing, CD4+ T cells and CD8+ T cells from peripheral blood were sorted into separate populations. Sequencing used CD4+ or CD8+ T cells sorted from blood, obtained in a trial of the OX40 agonist ivuxolimab. The receptor was isolated from an adult with an advanced solid tumor such as melanoma, head and neck, liver or kidney cancer.

The sequenced DNA is TGTGCCAGCAGCCAAGAGAGGCTAGCGGGGGGGCCGGGGCAAGAGACCCAGTACTTC. Translated, this is CASSQERLAGGPGQETQYF. The rearranged chain carries TRBV4-2 and TRBJ2-5, with 12 central nucleotides matching TRBD2. Clipping removes 0 bases from V and 2 bases from J, with 10 as the unmatched junction base count. The CDR3 runs 19 residues from the cysteine to the phenylalanine. Only the CDR3 DNA stays, 57 bases, in frame from base 1. CDR1 and CDR2 (LGHNA, YNFKEQ) derive from the germline V gene.